These 21 T cell receptor beta chains were sequenced from one sample in a study of T cells in Graves' hyperthyroidism and ophthalmopathy. Researchers amplified the TCR beta CDR3 regions from RNA transcripts. With the HTBI primer set, the TCR CDR3 went through a first round of RT-PCR. TCRdb reprocessed the multiplex PCR reads via MiXCR and lists one record per CDR3 protein. Of some 650,000 distinct CDR3 sequences listed, 16% are singletons. Sequenced input: blood. These receptors all stem from a woman in her thirties or forties with Graves' ophthalmopathy.

This clonotype was counted many times. The V call is TRBV11-2, the J call TRBJ2-7; D remains unclear. This CDR3 is 13 amino acids long. Germline lookup yields CDR1 SGHAT and CDR2 FQNNGV. V was pared by 5 bases and J by 6 bases, with 14 bases between. CDR3 region: CASSPPAAGEQYF. The CDR3 DNA reads TGTGCCAGCAGCCCCCCCGCGGCCGGCGAGCAGTACTTC.

This clonotype was observed at least ten times. This chain connects TRBV7-9 to TRBJ1-1, with unresolved D. CDR1 SEHNR and CDR2 FQNEAQ come from the germline V gene (reference sequence). The CDR3 is made up of 12 amino acids. V was pared by 5 bases and J by 2 bases, with 6 bases between. CDR3 region: CASSQDNTEAFF. The CDR3 DNA is TGTGCCAGCAGCCAGGACAACACTGAAGCTTTCTTT.

The chain is built from TRBV2 and TRBJ2-2; D remains unclear. CDR3 size: 13 residues. V was shortened by 3 bases and J by 5 bases, with 7 bases between the two germline ends. CDR1 SNHLY and CDR2 FYNNEI come from the germline V gene. This CDR3 is CASSDEATGELFF. The CDR3 nucleotides are TGTGCCAGCAGTGATGAGGCTACCGGGGAGCTGTTTTTT.

V is TRBV20-1 and J is TRBJ1-1; D remains ambiguous. Germline V gene sequence: CDR1 DFQATT, CDR2 SNEGSKA (reference sequence). The CDR3 has 13 amino acids. V dropped 5 bases and J dropped 0 bases, with 10 bases sitting between them. The CDR3 here is CSAPSTVNTEAFF. CDR3 in DNA: TGCAGTGCTCCCTCGACGGTGAACACTGAAGCTTTCTTT.

This clonotype was recorded many times. The rearrangement uses TRBV27 and TRBJ1-1; no reliable D call. The CDR3 covers 16 residues. The ends were cut back, 5 bases at V and 3 bases at J, with 19 bases in the middle. Per germline, CDR1 MNHEY and CDR2 SMNVEV (reference sequence). The CDR3 is CASSPYPDLRDTEAFF. The CDR3 DNA reads TGTGCCAGCAGTCCGTACCCGGATCTTAGGGACACTGAAGCTTTCTTT.

This clonotype has a count of ten or more. The rearrangement uses TRBV27 and TRBJ2-7, with 11 bases lining up with TRBD2. Looked up from germline, CDR1 is MNHEY and CDR2 is SMNVEV (reference sequence). There are 16 residues in the CDR3. Trimming at V came to 10 bases and at J to 4 bases, leaving 15 bases not matched to a gene. CDR3 DNA: TGTGCCACAGGGGCCAACCTAATAGCGGGAGGGTACGAGCAGTACTTC. Translated, it gives CATGANLIAGGYEQYF.

The rearrangement joins TRBV5-4 to TRBJ2-2; 11 bases are a match to TRBD2. Per the germline V gene, CDR1 is SGHNT and CDR2 is YYREEE (reference sequence). J lost 1 base, V lost 3 bases, and 2 bases had no gene match. The CDR3 loop spans 16 amino acids. The CDR3 loop is CASSYLAGGNTGELFF. CDR3 coding DNA: TGTGCCAGCAGCTACCTAGCGGGAGGGAACACCGGGGAGCTGTTTTTT.

This clonotype appeared a few times. This chain uses TRBV18 with TRBJ2-2; D is possibly TRBD2 (6 bases). V shed 0 bases and J shed 7 bases, with 15 bases lying between them. The CDR3 totals 16 residues. Germline V gene lookup returns CDR1 KGHSH and CDR2 LQKENI. CDR3 sequence reads: CASSPPMRRGSGELFF. CDR3 nucleotides: TGTGCCAGCTCACCACCGATGAGGAGGGGCAGCGGGGAGCTGTTTTTT. Complete variable domain (other parts from reference TRBV18 and TRBJ2-2): NAGVMQNPRHLVRRRGQEARLRCSPMKGHSHVYWYRQLPEEGLKFMVYLQKENIIDESGMPKERFSAEFPKEGPSILRIQQVVRGDSAAYFCASSPPMRRGSGELFFGEGSRLTVL.

Worth noting for this clonotype: This sequence may be a read error, since a much larger clone differs from it by one base. The V and J genes are TRBV19 and TRBJ2-3; the D is unclear. The end of the DNA aligns better with TRBJ1-5, so the J call may be wrong. Germline CDR1 and CDR2: LNHDA and SQIVND (reference sequence). CDR3 length: 13 amino acids. The CDR3 region is CASSMGLTDTQHF. The CDR3 nucleotides read TGTGCCAGTAGTATGGGCCTCACAGATACGCAGCATTTT.

This clonotype was counted many times. This sequence joins TRBV6-1 and TRBJ1-1; D is ambiguous. V gave up 2 bases and J gave up 4 bases, with 14 bases separating them. The CDR3 runs to 15 residues. Germline lookup yields CDR1 MNHNS and CDR2 SASEGT. This CDR3 is CASSERGDWSTEAFF. The CDR3 coding sequence is TGTGCCAGCAGTGAAAGAGGTGACTGGAGCACTGAAGCTTTCTTT.

A word on this clonotype: This could be a read error, since a much larger clone is one nucleotide away. The chain has TRBV20-1 and TRBJ1-1; D may be TRBD1 (5 bases). Per germline, CDR1 DFQATT and CDR2 SNEGSKA (reference sequence). The CDR3 contains 13 residues. In nucleotides, the CDR3 is TGCAGTGCCCGGACACACATGAACACTGGAGCTTTCTTT. It codes for CSARTHMNTGAFF.

The rearrangement joins TRBV28 to TRBJ1-5; D perhaps matches TRBD1 (5 bases). The V end was cut by 6 bases, the J end by 7 bases, with 13 bases between. There are 13 residues in the CDR3. Per the germline V gene, CDR1 is MDHEN and CDR2 is SYDVKM. As DNA, the CDR3 is TGTGCCAGCAGGGGTCGACAGAGGCAGCCCCAGCATTTT. Translation gives CASRGRQRQPQHF.

Comments on this clonotype: A read error may account for a junction end that differs from germline. V is TRBV20-1 and J is TRBJ1-3, with D possibly being TRBD1 (5 bases). Per germline, CDR1 DFQATT and CDR2 SNEGSKA (reference sequence). The CDR3 length is 14 residues. CDR3 sequence: CSARVGEAGNIIYF. CDR3 sequence (DNA): TGCAGTGCTAGAGTAGGGGAGGCTGGAAACATCATATATTTT.

The rearrangement links TRBV5-1 to TRBJ2-7; 12 bases are shared with TRBD2. The V segment lost 0 bases and the J segment 2 bases; nucleotides outside the gene matches: 3. Germline CDR1 is SGHRS and CDR2 is YFSETQ. The CDR3 has 16 residues. For the CDR3, the DNA is TGCGCCAGCAGCTTGGGGGGACTAGCGGGTCCCTACGAGCAGTACTTC. The encoded protein is CASSLGGLAGPYEQYF.

This clonotype was recorded at least ten times. CDR3 in DNA: TGTGCCAGCGGCCGAGGTTTGCTCCGGGGGGCCAACGTCCTGACTTTC. Translating it yields CASGRGLLRGANVLTF. The J gene is TRBJ2-6, the V gene TRBV2; D not certain. Trimming took 8 bases from V and 4 from J, leaving 18 bases between them. The V gene's germline CDR1 is SNHLY and CDR2 FYNNEI. This CDR3 is built from 16 residues.

This clonotype was recorded at least ten times. The J gene is TRBJ1-2, the V gene TRBV5-1; TRBD1 aligns across 8 bases. J lost 8 bases, V lost 2 bases, and 5 bases had no gene match. Germline CDR1 SGHRS, CDR2 YFSETQ. This CDR3 has 13 amino acids. CDR3 protein: CASSFQGARGYTF. The CDR3 region has the DNA TGCGCCAGCAGCTTCCAGGGGGCGCGCGGCTACACCTTC.

Comment on this clonotype: A much larger clone sits a single nucleotide away, making a read error possible. This chain joins TRBV20-1 and TRBJ1-5; a possible D gene is TRBD1 (5 bases). Germline V gene data show CDR1 as DFQATT and CDR2 as SNEGSKA (reference sequence). The CDR3 length is 16 residues. CDR3 sequence: CSALAGGSYSNQPQRF. The CDR3 DNA sequence: TGCAGTGCTTTGGCCGGGGGGAGCTATAGCAATCAGCCCCAGCGTTTT.

This clonotype was seen many times. CDR3 protein: CASSEKGPPDEQFF. In DNA, the CDR3 is TGTGCCAGCAGTGAAAAGGGGCCCCCCGATGAGCAGTTCTTC. The chain links TRBV6-1 to TRBJ2-1; D perhaps matches TRBD1 (5 bases). CDR3 size: 14 residues. V shed 2 bases and J shed 8 bases, with 13 bases lying between them. Germline assignment: CDR1 MNHNS and CDR2 SASEGT.

A remark on this clonotype: One base away lies a much larger clone, so this may be a sequencing read error. This chain joins TRBV28 and TRBJ1-2; D is unresolved. The V and J ends lost 6 bases and 5 bases respectively, with 10 bases between them. The CDR3 contains 12 residues. Germline CDR1 reads MDHEN; CDR2 reads SYDVKM. The CDR3 loop is CASSLARYGYTF. CDR3 in DNA: TGTGCCAGCAGCTTAGCCAGGTATGGCTACACCTTC.

The V and J genes are TRBV30 and TRBJ2-5; tentatively, D is TRBD2 (7 bases). This CDR3 region has 16 residues. Germline V gives CDR1 GTSNPN, CDR2 SVGIG (reference sequence). Trimming shortened V by 3 bases and J by 0 bases, and 17 bases separated the two germline ends. The CDR3 coding sequence is TGTGCCTGGAGCCCCGCGGGGGCGGGGGACCAAGAGACCCAGTACTTC. This encodes CAWSPAGAGDQETQYF. The entire variable domain, with the rest obtained from reference TRBV30 and TRBJ2-5, is as follows: SQTIHQWPATLVQPVGSPLSLECTVEGTSNPNLYWYRQAAGRGLQLLFYSVGIGQISSEVPQNLSASRPQDRQFILSSKKLLLSDSGFYLCAWSPAGAGDQETQYFGPGTRLLVL.

This clonotype was detected only once. The V call is TRBV27, the J call TRBJ1-6; D possibly corresponds to TRBD1 (5 bases). This CDR3 region has 12 residues. V was clipped by 11 bases and J by 8 bases, with 13 bases between them. The germline gives CDR1 MNHEY, CDR2 SMNVEV (reference sequence). The CDR3, as DNA: TGTGCCGCTGGGGGGGATGATTCACCCCTCCACTTT. Amino acids: CAAGGDDSPLHF.